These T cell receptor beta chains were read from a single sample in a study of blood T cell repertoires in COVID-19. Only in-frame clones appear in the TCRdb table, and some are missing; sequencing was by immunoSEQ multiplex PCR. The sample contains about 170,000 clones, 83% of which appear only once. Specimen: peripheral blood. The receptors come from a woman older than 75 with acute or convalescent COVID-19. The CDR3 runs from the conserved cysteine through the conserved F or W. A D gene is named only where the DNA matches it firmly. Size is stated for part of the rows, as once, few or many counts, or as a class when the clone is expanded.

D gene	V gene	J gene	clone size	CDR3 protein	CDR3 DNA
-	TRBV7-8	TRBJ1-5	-	CASSLTQGLLQPQHF	TGTGCCAGCAGCTTAACCCAGGGTTTACTTCAGCCCCAGCATTTT
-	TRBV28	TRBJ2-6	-	CASSLEVAGANVLTF	TGTGCCAGCAGCCTGGAGGTAGCTGGGGCCAACGTCCTGACTTTC
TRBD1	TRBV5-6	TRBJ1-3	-	CASSVRTGGNTIYF	TGTGCCAGCAGCGTGCGGACAGGAGGAAACACCATATATTTT
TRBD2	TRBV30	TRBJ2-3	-	CAWSQLAGILDTQYF	TGTGCCTGGAGTCAATTAGCGGGAATCTTGGATACGCAGTATTTT
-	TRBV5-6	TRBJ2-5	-	CASSPLHGGETQYF	TGTGCCAGCAGCCCCCTACACGGAGGGGAGACCCAGTACTTC
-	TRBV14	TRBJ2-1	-	CASSQDSTGGREQFF	TGTGCCAGCAGCCAAGATAGTACGGGGGGCCGTGAGCAGTTCTTC
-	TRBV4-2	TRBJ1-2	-	CASSPGQRYGYTF	TGTGCCAGCAGCCCAGGACAGAGGTATGGCTACACCTTC
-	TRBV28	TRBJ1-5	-	CASSLWVSSNQPQHF	TGTGCCAGCAGTTTATGGGTGAGCAGCAATCAGCCCCAGCATTTT
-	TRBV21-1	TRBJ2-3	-	CASSKGFGTSGSPDTQYF	TGTGCCAGCAGCAAAGGGTTCGGGACTAGCGGGAGTCCAGATACGCAGTATTTT
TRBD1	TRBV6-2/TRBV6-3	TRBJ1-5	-	CASSWTGSNQPQHF	TGTGCCAGCAGTTGGACAGGGTCCAATCAGCCCCAGCATTTT
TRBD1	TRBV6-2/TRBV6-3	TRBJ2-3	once	CASSHSRGRPDTQYF	TGTGCCAGCAGCCACTCTAGGGGGCGGCCAGATACGCAGTATTTT
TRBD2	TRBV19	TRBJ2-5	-	CAAGEGGQETQYF	TGTGCCGCCGGGGAGGGAGGACAAGAGACCCAGTACTTC
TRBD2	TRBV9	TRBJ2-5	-	CASSDVGGETQYF	TGTGCCAGCAGCGATGTGGGAGGGGAGACCCAGTACTTC
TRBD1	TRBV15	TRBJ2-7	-	CATSSGPPGQGYEQYF	TGTGCCACCAGCAGCGGACCGCCGGGACAGGGATACGAGCAGTACTTC
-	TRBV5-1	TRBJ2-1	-	CASSRVRDEQFF	TGCGCCAGCAGCAGAGTGAGGGATGAGCAGTTCTTC
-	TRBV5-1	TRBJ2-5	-	CASSFGSGGETQYF	TGCGCCAGCAGCTTCGGGAGTGGAGGGGAGACCCAGTACTTC
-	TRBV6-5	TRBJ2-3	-	CASSYNGASDTQYF	TGTGCCAGCAGTTACAATGGGGCCTCAGATACGCAGTATTTT
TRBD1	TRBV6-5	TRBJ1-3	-	CATHDRVSGNTIYF	TGTGCCACCCACGACAGGGTCTCTGGAAACACCATATATTTT
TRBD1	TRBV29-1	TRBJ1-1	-	CSVEGQGGTEAFF	TGCAGCGTTGAGGGACAGGGAGGCACTGAAGCTTTCTTT
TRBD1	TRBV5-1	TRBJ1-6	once	CASSLGTAYNSPLHF	TGCGCCAGCAGCCTGGGGACAGCCTATAATTCACCCCTCCACTTT
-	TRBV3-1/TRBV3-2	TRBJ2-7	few	CASSARVGPYEQYF	TGTGCCAGCAGCGCCCGCGTGGGCCCCTACGAGCAGTACTTC
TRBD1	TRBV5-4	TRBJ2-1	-	CASSLEQGYEQFF	TGTGCCAGCAGCTTAGAACAGGGGTATGAGCAGTTCTTC
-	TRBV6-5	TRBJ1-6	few	CASSLDRNSPLHF	TGTGCCAGCAGCCTCGACAGGAATTCACCCCTCCACTTT
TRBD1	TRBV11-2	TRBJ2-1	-	CASSLDRVNNEQFF	TGTGCCAGCAGCTTGGACAGGGTGAACAATGAGCAGTTCTTC
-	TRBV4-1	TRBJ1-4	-	CASSQLSIEKLFF	TGCGCCAGCAGCCAGCTAAGTATAGAAAAACTGTTTTTT
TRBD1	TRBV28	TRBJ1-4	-	CASSPNDRVRGEKLFF	TGTGCCAGCAGTCCAAACGACAGGGTGAGGGGTGAAAAACTGTTTTTT
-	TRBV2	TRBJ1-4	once	CASSRTASTNEKLFF	TGTGCCAGCAGTCGGACAGCATCAACTAATGAAAAACTGTTTTTT
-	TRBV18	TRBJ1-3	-	CASSPLLQEQSGNTIYF	TGTGCCAGCTCACCACTCCTACAGGAGCAGTCTGGAAACACCATATATTTT
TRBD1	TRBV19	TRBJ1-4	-	CASRLRGTDEKLFF	TGTGCCAGTAGGCTCAGGGGGACAGATGAAAAACTGTTTTTT
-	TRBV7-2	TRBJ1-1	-	CASSFTAGTEAFF	TGTGCCAGCAGCTTTACAGCAGGCACTGAAGCTTTCTTT
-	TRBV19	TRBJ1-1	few	CASSIVGGNTEAFF	TGTGCCAGTAGTATAGTGGGGGGGAACACTGAAGCTTTCTTT
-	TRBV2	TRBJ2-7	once	CASRWDSTYEQYF	TGTGCCAGCAGGTGGGACTCCACCTACGAGCAGTACTTC
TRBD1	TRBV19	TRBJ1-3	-	CATYPGTASGNTIYF	TGTGCCACCTACCCTGGGACAGCCTCTGGAAACACCATATATTTT
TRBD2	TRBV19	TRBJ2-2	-	CASSMGLAGDPGELFF	TGTGCCAGTAGTATGGGTTTAGCGGGAGATCCCGGGGAGCTGTTTTTT
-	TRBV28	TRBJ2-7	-	CASIYSGEAHEQYF	TGTGCCAGCATCTATAGTGGGGAGGCTCACGAGCAGTACTTC
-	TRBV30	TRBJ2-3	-	CAWSVLGGTQYF	TGTGCCTGGAGTGTACTTGGGGGGACGCAGTATTTT
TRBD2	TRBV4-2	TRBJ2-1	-	CASSQGSGRGNEQFF	TGTGCCAGCAGCCAAGGGAGCGGGAGGGGCAATGAGCAGTTCTTC
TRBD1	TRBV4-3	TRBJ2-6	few	CASSQDWAARGQTGANVLTF	TGCGCCAGCAGCCAAGACTGGGCCGCCAGGGGGCAGACTGGGGCCAACGTCCTGACTTTC
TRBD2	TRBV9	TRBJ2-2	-	CASSARLAGDTGELFF	TGTGCCAGCAGCGCACGACTAGCGGGAGACACCGGGGAGCTGTTTTTT
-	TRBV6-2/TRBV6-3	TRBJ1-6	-	CASSASSYNSPLHF	TGTGCCAGCAGTGCCAGCTCCTATAATTCACCCCTCCACTTT
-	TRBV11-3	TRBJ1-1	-	CASSRSVEDFF	TGTGCCAGCAGCCGGAGTGTTGAGGATTTCTTT
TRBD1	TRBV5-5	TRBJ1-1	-	CASSFGDRLNTEAFF	TGTGCCAGCAGCTTCGGGGACAGGCTGAACACTGAAGCTTTCTTT
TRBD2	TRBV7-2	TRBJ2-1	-	CASSLLSGSRHEQFF	TGTGCCAGCAGCTTACTTAGCGGGAGTAGGCATGAGCAGTTCTTC
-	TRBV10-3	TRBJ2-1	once	CAISEELVVEQFF	TGTGCCATCAGTGAGGAGCTCGTCGTTGAGCAGTTCTTC
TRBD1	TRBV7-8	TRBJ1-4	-	CASSLAQGFVEKLFF	TGTGCCAGCAGCTTAGCACAGGGGTTTGTTGAAAAACTGTTTTTT
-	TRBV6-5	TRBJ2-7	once	CASSYFASSVSEQYF	TGTGCCAGCAGTTACTTTGCTAGTTCGGTTTCTGAGCAGTACTTC
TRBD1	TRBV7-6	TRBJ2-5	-	CASSRDRVETQYF	TGTGCCAGCAGCCGGGACAGGGTGGAGACCCAGTACTTC
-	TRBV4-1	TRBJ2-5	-	CASSPLTGLRVETQYF	TGCGCCAGCAGCCCCTTGACAGGTCTCCGGGTAGAGACCCAGTACTTC
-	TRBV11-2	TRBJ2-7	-	CASSLAGKLYEQYF	TGTGCCAGCAGCTTAGCAGGGAAACTCTACGAGCAGTACTTC
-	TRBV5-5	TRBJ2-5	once	CASSRTAQETQYF	TGTGCCAGCAGCCGGACAGCACAAGAGACCCAGTACTTC
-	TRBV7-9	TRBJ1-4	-	CASSLADMGERELFF	TGTGCCAGCAGCTTAGCGGATATGGGCGAGAGAGAACTGTTTTTT
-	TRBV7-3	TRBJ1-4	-	CASSPGLPPEEKLFF	TGTGCCAGCAGCCCCGGCCTCCCTCCGGAGGAAAAACTGTTTTTT
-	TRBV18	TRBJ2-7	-	CASSPTGYTGEQYF	TGTGCCAGCTCCCCTACCGGATATACGGGCGAGCAGTACTTC
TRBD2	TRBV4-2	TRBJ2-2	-	CASSQDAGTSGGPTTGELFF	TGTGCCAGCAGCCAAGATGCCGGGACTAGCGGGGGGCCGACCACCGGGGAGCTGTTTTTT
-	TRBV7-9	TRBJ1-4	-	CASSPLASGHLGEKLFF	TGTGCCAGCAGCCCTCTCGCGTCTGGGCATTTGGGTGAAAAACTGTTTTTT
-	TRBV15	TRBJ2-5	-	CATSRVLGGGETQYF	TGTGCCACCAGCAGAGTATTGGGAGGGGGGGAGACCCAGTACTTC
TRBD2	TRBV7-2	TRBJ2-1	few	CASSLLAGALYNEQFF	TGTGCCAGCAGCTTATTAGCGGGGGCCCTATACAATGAGCAGTTCTTC
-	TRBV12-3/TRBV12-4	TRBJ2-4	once	CASMEGTKNIQYF	TGTGCCAGCATGGAGGGGACCAAAAACATTCAGTACTTC
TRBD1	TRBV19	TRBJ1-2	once	CASSIGTGDGYTF	TGTGCCAGTAGTATAGGGACAGGGGACGGCTACACCTTC